The 32 T cell receptor beta chains below all came from one sample that was sequenced in a study of blood T cell repertoires in COVID-19. TCRdb's table, derived via immunoSEQ multiplex PCR, lists solely in-frame clones and lacks some. The top ten clones hold approximately 1% of a sample with 160,000 or so clones, 80% to 90% of them seen once. The source material was peripheral blood. The source is a man aged 40-49 years with acute or convalescent COVID-19.

The J gene is TRBJ1-5, the V gene TRBV18, with D hard to call. Trimming pared 5 bases from V and 6 bases from J, leaving 14 bases between. The CDR3 is 14 residues long. The V gene's germline CDR1 is KGHSH and CDR2 LQKENI. The CDR3 here is CASSKGDGVQPQHF. The CDR3 DNA follows: TGTGCCAGCTCAAAGGGAGATGGGGTTCAGCCCCAGCATTTT.

This clone was seen only once. The genes are TRBV21-1 and TRBJ2-6; the table gives TRBD1 as D, unverified against the DNA. TRBV21-1 has pseudogene status. This CDR3 has 16 amino acids. CDR3 DNA: TGTGCCAGCAGCACCACTCAGGGGGAAGGGGCCAACGTCCTGACTTTC. This gives the protein CASSTTQGEGANVLTF.

This sequence joins TRBV7-8 and TRBJ1-2, with TRBD1 identical over 10 bases. The CDR3 has 14 amino acids. From germline, CDR1 is SGHVS and CDR2 FQNEAQ. V lost 5 bases to trimming and J lost 8 bases; unmatched junction nucleotides: 8. The CDR3 spells CASSPGTGDSGYTF. CDR3 in DNA: TGTGCCAGCAGCCCCGGGACAGGGGATTCCGGCTACACCTTC. Full variable domain (remainder filled in from reference TRBV7-8 and TRBJ1-2): GAGVSQSPRYKVAKRGQDVALRCDPISGHVSLFWYQQALGQGPEFLTYFQNEAQLDKSGLPSDRFFAERPEGSVSTLKIQRTQQEDSAVYLCASSPGTGDSGYTFGSGTRLTVV.

The chain recombines TRBV10-3 with TRBJ1-1; TRBD1 aligns across 9 bases. In germline, CDR1 is ENHRY, CDR2 SYGVKD. This CDR3 contains 16 residues. V shed 4 bases, J shed 3 bases, and the junction held 9 bases outside the gene matches. CDR3 sequence reads: CAISGVQGAMDTEAFF. DNA of the CDR3: TGTGCCATCAGTGGGGTACAGGGGGCTATGGACACTGAAGCTTTCTTT.

This clone was found a few times. The CDR3 DNA reads TGCAGTGCTAGTCCCCCCGGCGGAAGCTCCTACAATGAGCAGTTCTTC. Encoded protein: CSASPPGGSSYNEQFF. The chain links TRBV20-1 to TRBJ2-1, with unresolved D. The germline gives CDR1 DFQATT, CDR2 SNEGSKA (reference sequence). The V end was cut by 3 bases, the J end by 0 bases, with 15 bases between. This CDR3 comprises 16 residues.

The rearrangement links TRBV3-1 (or the pseudogene TRBV3-2) to TRBJ1-1; a possible D gene is TRBD1 (6 bases). V lost 3 bases and J lost 2, with 13 bases in between. CDR3 length: 15 residues. Per germline, CDR1 LGHDT and CDR2 YNNKEL (reference sequence). In DNA form, the CDR3 reads TGTGCCAGCAGCCATGCTGTGACAGGTAACACTGAAGCTTTCTTT. It specifies CASSHAVTGNTEAFF.

This chain joins TRBV16 and TRBJ2-1, with D unresolved. Between the trimmed V and J ends, which lost 4 bases and 2 bases, there was a span of 9 bases. The CDR3 has 14 amino acids. Germline loops: CDR1 KGHSY, CDR2 FQNENV. CDR3 coding DNA: TGTGCCAGCAGCCCAACAGATACCTACAATGAGCAGTTCTTC. It encodes CASSPTDTYNEQFF. Complete variable domain (other parts from reference TRBV16 and TRBJ2-1): GEEVAQTPKHLVRGEGQKAKLYCAPIKGHSYVFWYQQVLKNEFKFLISFQNENVFDETGMPKERFSAKCLPNSPCSLEIQATKLEDSAVYFCASSPTDTYNEQFFGPGTRLTVL.

This chain links TRBV7-8 with TRBJ2-1; D is perhaps TRBD2 (6 bases). Trimming took off 3 bases at V and 3 bases at J, with 12 bases between the two ends. In germline, CDR1 is SGHVS, CDR2 FQNEAQ. This CDR3 comprises 15 residues. The CDR3: CASSFLVGGYNEQFF. The CDR3 bases are TGTGCCAGCAGCTTCCTCGTGGGGGGCTACAATGAGCAGTTCTTC.

The V gene is TRBV19, the J gene TRBJ2-1, with D perhaps matching TRBD2 (7 bases). In germline, CDR1 is LNHDA, CDR2 SQIVND (reference sequence). The CDR3 contains 16 residues. Trimming removed 11 bases from V and 5 bases from J, with 25 bases in between. This chain's CDR3 is CAADPGGLSPNNEQFF. The CDR3 DNA sequence: TGTGCCGCAGACCCGGGGGGCCTCTCGCCGAACAATGAGCAGTTCTTC.

J is TRBJ2-5 and V is TRBV9; 7 bases match TRBD1. Germline loops: CDR1 SGDLS, CDR2 YYNGEE. The CDR3 contains 15 residues. J gave up 0 bases and V 4 bases, and 6 bases lay outside the gene matches. The CDR3 DNA follows: TGTGCCAGCAGCCCCGGACAGGCCTACCAAGAGACCCAGTACTTC. This gives the protein CASSPGQAYQETQYF.

The chain links TRBV5-5 to TRBJ2-2, with D maybe TRBD1 (6 bases). Germline CDR1 is SGHKS and CDR2 is YYEKEE (reference sequence). This CDR3 contains 14 residues. V was clipped by 2 bases and J by 4 bases, with 9 bases between them. For the CDR3, the DNA is TGTGCCAGCAGCTTAGGACAGACCACCGGGGAGCTGTTTTTT. Residues: CASSLGQTTGELFF.

The chain couples TRBV7-8 to TRBJ1-1; 11 bases fit TRBD1. V dropped 5 bases and J dropped 4; count of bases not matched to a gene: 12. CDR1 and CDR2 from the germline V gene are SGHVS and FQNEAQ. CDR3 length equals 17 residues. CDR3 in DNA: TGTGCCAGCAGCCCAACCGGACAGGGGGCTTTTGGCACTGAAGCTTTCTTT. Encoded protein: CASSPTGQGAFGTEAFF.

The chain joins TRBV24-1 to TRBJ1-5, with D possibly matching TRBD1 (5 bases). CDR1 KGHDR and CDR2 SFDVKD come from the germline V gene. CDR3 length: 14 amino acids. V gave up 3 bases and J gave up 10 bases, with 15 bases separating them. CDR3 residues: CATSDLSGGEPQHF. The CDR3 nucleotides read TGTGCCACCAGTGATCTATCCGGGGGGGAACCCCAGCATTTT.

The V and J genes are TRBV19 and TRBJ2-3; D perhaps matches TRBD2 (7 bases). Germline assignment: CDR1 LNHDA and CDR2 SQIVND (reference sequence). The CDR3 sequence is 17 residues long. V lost 7 bases to trimming and J lost 2 bases, with 22 bases between them. The CDR3 loop reads CASTRLIGGGPTDTQYF. CDR3 DNA sequence: TGTGCCAGTACCCGGTTGATAGGGGGGGGCCCCACAGATACGCAGTATTTT.

The chain links TRBV11-2 to TRBJ2-5; a possible D gene is TRBD2 (5 bases). CDR1 is SGHAT, CDR2 FQNNGV, per germline. The CDR3 spans 14 residues. V was pared by 2 bases and J by 9 bases, with 16 bases between. Here the CDR3 DNA reads TGTGCCAGCAGCTTACGTCACAGTCCGGGGTCCCAGTACTTC. Translation: CASSLRHSPGSQYF.

This sequence joins TRBV19 and TRBJ1-1; D is unclear. The germline V gene has CDR1 LNHDA and CDR2 SQIVND (reference sequence). V lost 2 bases and J 4 bases, leaving 8 bases between the germline ends. This CDR3 has 13 residues. In DNA, the CDR3 is TGTGCCAGTAGTATAACTGGGAGCACTGAAGCTTTCTTT. Amino acids: CASSITGSTEAFF.

In the case of this clone: Other nucleotide sequences in the sample specify the same CDR3. CDR3 amino acids: CASSWTGGNTIYF. For the CDR3, the DNA is TGTGCCAGCAGCTGGACAGGGGGGAACACCATATATTTT. The rearrangement uses TRBV12-3 or TRBV12-4 and TRBJ1-3; 10 bases line up with TRBD1. The CDR3 totals 13 residues. J gave up 7 bases and V 6 bases, and 3 bases lay outside the gene matches.

The V call is TRBV10-3, the J call TRBJ1-3; no definite D call. The V end lost 6 bases, the J end lost 7 bases, and 13 bases lay between the germline ends. The length of the CDR3 is 13 residues. Per germline, CDR1 ENHRY and CDR2 SYGVKD. The CDR3 sequence is CAISPAPGNTIYF. The CDR3 region has the DNA TGTGCCATCAGCCCTGCCCCGGGGAACACCATATATTTT.

The count of this clone is one. CDR3 nucleotide sequence: TGTGCCAGCAGCCCCGGCGAGCGGGGGCTCAATGAGCAGTTCTTC. It encodes CASSPGERGLNEQFF. The rearrangement uses TRBV5-4 and TRBJ2-1, with 8 bases that match TRBD2. The germline CDR1 and CDR2 sequences are SGHNT and YYREEE (reference sequence). Germline trimming cut 4 bases from V and 6 bases from J; bases unmatched to any gene: 9. The CDR3 runs 15 residues.

Here the CDR3 reads CAISVGGQGFHEQYF. The CDR3 DNA reads TGTGCCATCAGTGTGGGAGGCCAGGGATTCCACGAGCAGTACTTC. The chain recombines TRBV10-3 with TRBJ2-7; D perhaps matches TRBD2 (6 bases). The CDR3 consists of 15 residues. The ends were cut back, 4 bases at V and 5 bases at J, with 18 bases in the middle. Germline-derived CDR1 and CDR2 are ENHRY and SYGVKD.

CDR3 in amino acids: CASLGSGANVLTF. Here the CDR3 DNA reads TGTGCCAGCCTAGGATCTGGGGCCAACGTCCTGACTTTC. The gene calls are TRBV28 and TRBJ2-6, with no clear D. Deletions cut 8 bases from V and 1 base from J, with 6 bases between. CDR3 length: 13 residues. CDR1 MDHEN and CDR2 SYDVKM come from the germline V gene.

The chain recombines TRBV28 with TRBJ2-7, with 10 bases fitting TRBD1. The V segment lost 2 bases and the J segment 9 bases; nucleotides outside the gene matches: 7. CDR3 length equals 14 residues. CDR1 and CDR2 from the germline V gene are MDHEN and SYDVKM. The CDR3 DNA reads TGTGCCAGCAGTTTAGGACAGGGGGTTGACGGGCAGTACTTC. As protein: CASSLGQGVDGQYF.

V is TRBV18 and J is TRBJ1-1; 7 bases map to TRBD1. The germline V gene encodes CDR1 KGHSH and CDR2 LQKENI. The CDR3 has 13 amino acids. The junction had 7 bases not matched to a gene; V was cut back by 6 bases and J by 6 bases. The CDR3 loop is CASSPTRGAEAFF. For the CDR3, the DNA is TGTGCCAGCTCCCCGACCAGGGGGGCTGAAGCTTTCTTT.

This chain joins TRBV4-1 and TRBJ2-3; D is undetermined. Germline CDR1 and CDR2: MGHRA and YSYEKL. Trimming took 0 bases from V and 2 from J, leaving 12 bases between them. There are 16 residues in the CDR3. CDR3 region: CASSQDSRFDTDTQYF. CDR3 bases: TGCGCCAGCAGCCAAGATTCCAGGTTCGACACAGATACGCAGTATTTT.

This chain joins TRBV5-1 and TRBJ1-1; perhaps TRBD1 as D (6 bases). Germline V gene lookup returns CDR1 SGHRS and CDR2 YFSETQ. CDR3 length: 14 amino acids. Trimming stripped 5 bases from V and 3 bases from J, with 14 bases between. CDR3 nucleotides: TGCGCCAGCAGGGTCGGGGGGCAGGACACTGAAGCTTTCTTT. It codes for CASRVGGQDTEAFF.

Turning to this clone: Other DNA sequences in the sample encode the same CDR3. This chain joins TRBV5-1 and TRBJ2-5, with TRBD1 matching 7 bases. Looked up from germline, CDR1 is SGHRS and CDR2 is YFSETQ. The CDR3 consists of 15 residues. The ends lost 4 bases at V and 4 bases at J; junction bases unmatched: 10. DNA for the CDR3: TGCGCCAGCAGCCTGGGGACAGTAAAGCTAGAGACCCAGTACTTC. This encodes CASSLGTVKLETQYF.

The chain couples TRBV3-1 (or the pseudogene TRBV3-2) to TRBJ2-7; no definite D call. This CDR3 contains 15 residues. V shed 1 base and J shed 4 bases, with 14 bases lying between them. Looked up from germline, CDR1 is LGHDT and CDR2 is YNNKEL (reference sequence). Here the CDR3 reads CASSQASVTAYEQYF. In DNA form, the CDR3 reads TGTGCCAGCAGCCAAGCTTCGGTAACAGCTTACGAGCAGTACTTC.

J is TRBJ2-5 and V is TRBV6-1; 8 nucleotides line up with TRBD2. The CDR3 has 17 amino acids. The germline V gene encodes CDR1 MNHNS and CDR2 SASEGT. The junction had 13 bases not matched to a gene; V was cut back by 2 bases and J by 5 bases. CDR3 in amino acids: CASSEQRTGLAGETQYF. The DNA for the CDR3 is TGTGCCAGCAGTGAACAACGAACCGGACTAGCTGGGGAGACCCAGTACTTC.

This clone has a handful of counts. V usage is TRBV14 and J usage is TRBJ1-4; TRBD1 matches 8 bases. The CDR3 consists of 18 residues. The germline V gene has CDR1 SGHDN and CDR2 FVKESK. J was trimmed by 5 bases and V by 0 bases; bases with no gene match: 11. Written as DNA, the CDR3 is TGTGCCAGCAGCCAAGATCAAATGGGCTGGACAGGGAATGAAAAACTGTTTTTT. It translates to CASSQDQMGWTGNEKLFF.

The CDR3 DNA sequence: TGCAGCGTCACAGCTAACTACTATGGCTACACCTTC. It codes for CSVTANYYGYTF. The chain links TRBV29-1 to TRBJ1-2; D is unclear. The CDR3 runs to 12 residues. Germline loops: CDR1 SQVTM, CDR2 ANQGSEA. The V end was cut by 6 bases, the J end by 3 bases, with 11 bases between.

The chain recombines TRBV4-1 with TRBJ2-5, with 7 nucleotides matching TRBD1. The CDR3 totals 16 residues. In germline, CDR1 is MGHRA, CDR2 YSYEKL. V lost 3 bases to trimming and J lost 1 base; unmatched junction nucleotides: 8. The CDR3 coding sequence is TGCGCCAGCAGCCACCCCCCCCGGGACAGCCAAGAGACCCAGTACTTC. Its translation is CASSHPPRDSQETQYF.

The genes are TRBV2 and TRBJ2-7, with D maybe TRBD2 (6 bases). Trimming shortened V by 3 bases and J by 2 bases, and 14 bases separated the two germline ends. The CDR3 has 15 residues. CDR1 and CDR2 (germline): SNHLY, FYNNEI. Here the CDR3 DNA reads TGTGCCAGCAGTGATTCGGGACTGTTTACCTACGAGCAGTACTTC. Protein product: CASSDSGLFTYEQYF.